The clone carrying this TCR beta chain was counted many times. This CDR3 is built from 17 residues. In germline, CDR1 is MGHDK, CDR2 SYGVNS. Trimming removed 0 bases from V and 4 bases from J, with 13 bases in between. The data were taken from a study of blood T cells in healthy people across ages. Overall study: About one barcoded beta molecule was captured per two T cells (by template switching).

With a J-beta primer mix and a sample-barcoded 5' primer, a second PCR ran about 7 to 12 cycles. TCRdb redid the calling of the 5' RACE reads with MiXCR, one entry per CDR3 protein. Of 790,000 or so distinct CDR3 sequences in the sample, around 45% were seen once. The sequenced sample was blood. The rearrangement uses TRBV25-1 and TRBJ1-6; no reliable D call. This receptor was taken from a man of 80 years or more in good health. Here the CDR3 reads CASSEYNAPGYNSPLHF. The DNA for the CDR3 is TGTGCCAGCAGTGAATATAACGCGCCGGGGTATAATTCACCCCTCCACTTT.